These 23 T cell receptor beta chains were sequenced from one sample in a study of early T cells in non-severe SARS-CoV-2 infection. TCRdb reprocessed the 5' RACE reads with MiXCR, giving one entry per CDR3 protein. Among over 60,000 distinct CDR3 sequences listed, approximately 10% were seen once. This specimen consisted of whole blood, obtained at baseline. These receptor sequences come from an adult who was a healthcare worker with PCR-confirmed SARS-CoV-2 infection or an uninfected control (not recorded which).

This clonotype was seen repeatedly, ten times or more. This sequence joins TRBV2 and TRBJ2-6; D gene uncertain. The CDR3 extends over 14 amino acids. V lost 6 bases and J 0 bases, leaving 6 bases between the germline ends. Germline CDR1 SNHLY, CDR2 FYNNEI. This chain's CDR3 is CASRVGSGANVLTF. The CDR3 nucleotides read TGTGCCAGCAGGGTCGGCTCTGGGGCCAACGTCCTGACTTTC. The variable domain in full, completed from reference TRBV2 and TRBJ2-6, reads EPEVTQTPSHQVTQMGQEVILRCVPISNHLYFYWYRQILGQKVEFLVSFYNNEISEKSEIFDDQFSVERPDGSNFTLKIRSTKLEDSAMYFCASRVGSGANVLTFGAGSRLTVL.

In regard to this clonotype: This may arise from a read error, as a much more abundant clone is one base away. This chain joins TRBV5-5 and TRBJ1-4; possible D gene TRBD1, 5 bases. This CDR3 contains 15 residues. Trimming took off 4 bases at V and 5 bases at J, with 15 bases between the two ends. Germline V gene sequence: CDR1 SGHKS, CDR2 YYEKEE (reference sequence). Written as DNA, the CDR3 is TGTGCCAGCAGCCTCGGTCCGGGGGAGAATGAAAAACTGTTTTTT. It yields the protein CASSLGPGENEKLFF.

The rearrangement links TRBV3-1 to TRBJ2-1; no clear D gene. CDR3 size: 15 residues. Germline CDR1 LGHDT, CDR2 YNNKEL (reference sequence). The ends were cut back, 1 base at V and 8 bases at J, with 15 bases in the middle. The CDR3 is CASSQVRQPHHEQFF. The CDR3 DNA reads as TGTGCCAGCAGCCAAGTGAGACAACCCCACCATGAGCAGTTCTTC.

The gene calls are TRBV4-3 and TRBJ1-2; D is unclear. The CDR3 totals 15 residues. In germline, CDR1 is LGHNA, CDR2 YSLEER. The V end was cut by 0 bases, the J end by 2 bases, with 10 bases between. In nucleotides, the CDR3 is TGCGCCAGCAGCCAAGAAGGCCTGGGGAACTATGGCTACACCTTC. Translating it yields CASSQEGLGNYGYTF.

This clonotype was picked up many times. The rearrangement uses TRBV9 and TRBJ1-1; TRBD1 matches 7 bases. CDR1 and CDR2 (germline): SGDLS, YYNGEE. Trimming at V came to 0 bases and at J to 1 base, leaving 3 bases not matched to a gene. This CDR3 has 15 residues. Written as DNA, the CDR3 is TGTGCCAGCAGCGTAGAGGCAGGGGGGAACACTGAAGCTTTCTTT. Its translation: CASSVEAGGNTEAFF.

This clonotype was recorded many times. The chain couples TRBV9 to TRBJ2-3; D is unclear. V lost 4 bases to trimming and J lost 6 bases, with 12 bases between them. Germline loops: CDR1 SGDLS, CDR2 YYNGEE. This CDR3 is 13 amino acids long. CDR3 residues: CASSPSERDTQYF. CDR3 nucleotide sequence: TGTGCCAGCAGCCCCAGCGAGAGGGATACGCAGTATTTT.

This clonotype was seen at least ten times. The genes are TRBV9 and TRBJ2-3; 11 bases are shared with TRBD2. The CDR3 loop spans 17 amino acids. Per germline, CDR1 SGDLS and CDR2 YYNGEE. Trimming removed 4 bases from V and 5 bases from J; junction bases left unmatched: 12. In DNA form, the CDR3 reads TGTGCCAGCAGCACCGGGGAGCTAGCGGGGGGCATAGATACGCAGTATTTT. Protein sequence: CASSTGELAGGIDTQYF.

Only a few counts were recorded for this clonotype. The rearrangement links TRBV3-1 to TRBJ1-1; 9 positions agree with TRBD1. V lost 3 bases, J lost 4 bases, and 3 bases stayed unmatched. The CDR3 consists of 14 residues. The germline V gene encodes CDR1 LGHDT and CDR2 YNNKEL (reference sequence). In nucleotides, the CDR3 is TGTGCCAGCAGCCAGACAGGGGGGGCCACTGAAGCTTTCTTT. This encodes CASSQTGGATEAFF.

This clonotype was counted ten times or more. The rearrangement joins TRBV2 to TRBJ2-2; 9 positions match TRBD1. The germline gives CDR1 SNHLY, CDR2 FYNNEI. J gave up 2 bases and V 11 bases, and 6 bases lay outside the gene matches. CDR3 length equals 14 residues. The CDR3 bases are TGTGCCGGTACAGGGGGCCTTAACACCGGGGAGCTGTTTTTT. Its translation: CAGTGGLNTGELFF.

This clonotype occurred many times. The chain carries TRBV7-2 and TRBJ2-1; the match to TRBD2 covers 8 bases. V trimming: 1 base; J trimming: 7 bases; junction bases outside the gene matches: 9. Germline V gene lookup returns CDR1 SGHTA and CDR2 FQGNSA. This CDR3 has 16 amino acids. The CDR3 DNA reads TGTGCCAGCAGCTTAGAGAGCGGGGGCCTGGGGAATGAGCAGTTCTTC. Its translation is CASSLESGGLGNEQFF.

The chain is built from TRBV19 and TRBJ2-2; no reliable D call. Germline values: CDR1 LNHDA, CDR2 SQIVND (reference sequence). This CDR3 contains 15 residues. V was clipped by 6 bases and J by 2 bases, with 13 bases between them. The CDR3 coding sequence is TGTGCCAGTAGCGCCTGGTCTCGTAACACCGGGGAGCTGTTTTTT. Its protein is CASSAWSRNTGELFF.

The chain combines TRBV6-6 with TRBJ1-4; 10 bases align to TRBD1. J was trimmed by 5 bases and V by 2 bases; bases with no gene match: 2. CDR3 length equals 15 residues. CDR1 is MNHNY and CDR2 is SVGAGI in the germline V gene (reference sequence). CDR3: CASSYRDRGNEKLFF. In nucleotides, the CDR3 is TGTGCCAGCAGTTACAGGGACAGGGGAAATGAAAAACTGTTTTTT.

This clonotype was counted a few times. The J gene is TRBJ2-2, the V gene TRBV12-3 or TRBV12-4; D is possibly TRBD1 (5 bases). The CDR3 sequence is 14 residues long. V lost 5 bases, J lost 2 bases, and 9 bases lay in between. CDR3 in amino acids: CASSPGQNTGELFF. CDR3 nucleotide sequence: TGTGCCAGCAGTCCCGGACAAAACACCGGGGAGCTGTTTTTT.

This clonotype has a handful of counts. The gene calls are TRBV20-1 and TRBJ2-3; 7 bases map to TRBD2. The junction had 14 bases not matched to a gene; V was cut back by 6 bases and J by 5 bases. The CDR3 is 15 amino acids. The germline gives CDR1 DFQATT, CDR2 SNEGSKA (reference sequence). The CDR3 sequence: CSAETGGEPRDTQYF. CDR3 bases: TGCAGTGCCGAAACTGGGGGGGAACCGAGAGATACGCAGTATTTT.

This clonotype was seen repeatedly, ten times or more. This chain uses TRBV6-1 with TRBJ2-7; the match to TRBD1 covers 7 bases. The junction had 4 bases not matched to a gene; V was cut back by 7 bases and J by 4 bases. The CDR3 is 12 amino acids. Germline values: CDR1 MNHNS, CDR2 SASEGT. CDR3 loop: CASTPTGYEQYF. DNA for the CDR3: TGTGCCAGCACCCCGACAGGGTACGAGCAGTACTTC.

This clonotype was found a few times. The chain couples TRBV7-9 to TRBJ1-2, with a tentative D call TRBD1 (6 bases). Trimming removed 1 base from V and 4 bases from J, with 7 bases in between. Germline CDR1 is SEHNR and CDR2 is FQNEAQ (reference sequence). This CDR3 region has 13 residues. The CDR3 DNA reads TGTGCCAGCAGCTTAGACAGGGCCTATGGCTACACCTTC. Translation gives CASSLDRAYGYTF.

This clonotype was counted many times. This rearrangement joins TRBV6-2 or TRBV6-3 to TRBJ2-2, with 7 bases aligning to TRBD2. CDR3 length: 15 amino acids. Germline loops: CDR1 MNHEY, CDR2 SVGEGT. The V and J ends lost 8 bases and 6 bases, in that order; junction bases with no gene match: 12. The CDR3 loop reads CASQAGSELAGELFF. The CDR3 bases are TGTGCCAGCCAAGCGGGATCGGAGTTGGCCGGGGAGCTGTTTTTT.

The rearrangement uses TRBV20-1 and TRBJ2-3; D possibly corresponds to TRBD2 (5 bases). The ends were cut back, 0 bases at V and 1 base at J, with 8 bases in the middle. Germline V CDR1 and CDR2: DFQATT, SNEGSKA (reference sequence). The CDR3 totals 14 residues. CDR3 DNA: TGCAGTGCTAGAGACGGGAAGGGCACAGATACGCAGTATTTT. This codes for CSARDGKGTDTQYF.

This clonotype was recorded at least ten times. The chain links TRBV13 to TRBJ2-3, with 8 bases lining up with TRBD2. The trim removed 4 bases at V and 2 bases at J, leaving 5 bases unmatched. Germline V gene lookup returns CDR1 PRHDT and CDR2 FYEKMQ (reference sequence). This CDR3 spans 15 amino acids. The CDR3 region is CASSYSGGPTDTQYF. The CDR3 bases are TGTGCCAGCAGCTACTCGGGGGGGCCCACAGATACGCAGTATTTT.

This clonotype was found a few times. CDR3 residues: CAWREMTYEQYF. CDR3 DNA: TGTGCCTGGAGGGAGATGACCTACGAGCAGTACTTC. The V call is TRBV30, the J call TRBJ2-7; no reliable D call. Germline values: CDR1 GTSNPN, CDR2 SVGIG (reference sequence). CDR3 length: 12 residues. Trimming stripped 3 bases from V and 2 bases from J, with 8 bases between.

This clonotype showed up just a few times. The chain is built from TRBV20-1 and TRBJ2-3, with a tentative D call TRBD2 (5 bases). Per the germline V gene, CDR1 is DFQATT and CDR2 is SNEGSKA (reference sequence). This CDR3 region has 15 residues. Trimming pared 6 bases from V and 0 bases from J, leaving 16 bases between. The CDR3 sequence is CSARRPSTSTDTQYF. The CDR3 DNA reads TGCAGTGCAAGAAGGCCTAGCACTAGCACAGATACGCAGTATTTT.

The sample holds a few counts of this clonotype. J is TRBJ1-5 and V is TRBV7-8; TRBD1 matches at 7 bases. This CDR3 has 15 residues. Germline CDR1 and CDR2: SGHVS and FQNEAQ. V shed 2 bases and J 4 bases; nucleotides not matched to a gene: 5. The CDR3 region has the DNA TGTGCCAGCAGCTTAACAGGGGCCGCAAATCAGCCCCAGCATTTT. This codes for CASSLTGAANQPQHF.

The chain combines TRBV19 with TRBJ2-3, with 7 bases aligning to TRBD1. V was clipped by 7 bases and J by 5 bases; unmatched bases: 0. Germline loops: CDR1 LNHDA, CDR2 SQIVND (reference sequence). The CDR3 extends over 11 amino acids. The CDR3 nucleotides are TGTGCCAGTAACAGGGGAGATACGCAGTATTTT. Amino acids: CASNRGDTQYF. Based on the CDR3 plus reference TRBV19 and TRBJ2-3, the full variable domain is DGGITQSPKYLFRKEGQNVTLSCEQNLNHDAMYWYRQDPGQGLRLIYYSQIVNDFQKGDIAEGYSVSREKKESFPLTVTSAQKNPTAFYLCASNRGDTQYFGPGTRLTVL.